This T cell receptor (beta chain) was observed in a study of T cells in Graves' hyperthyroidism and ophthalmopathy. Study-level results: Before onset, ophthalmopathy was predicted by the model a median roughly six months earlier. From stable hyperthyroidism, ophthalmopathy was separated by a 13 V-J model.

The ends were cut back, 5 bases at V and 3 bases at J, with 15 bases in the middle. CDR1 and CDR2 from the germline V gene are KGHDR and SFDVKD. The CDR3 runs to 16 residues. In this sample, this clonotype turned up a few times. Its antigen is undetermined. Absent ophthalmopathy progression within 18 months defined stable Graves' hyperthyroidism. Among the patients, aged 18 to 65, hyperthyroidism was newly diagnosed and had lasted under 2 months. Researchers amplified the TCR beta CDR3 regions from RNA transcripts. The HTBI primer set drove a first-round RT-PCR of the TCR CDR3. MiXCR, applied by TCRdb to the multiplex PCR reads, yields one record per CDR3 protein. The sample comprises more than 300,000 distinct CDR3 sequences, roughly 13% of which are singletons, and about 9.1% rests with the top ten.

The source material was blood. The V call is TRBV24-1, the J call TRBJ2-2, with D perhaps TRBD2 (5 bases). This receptor was obtained from a woman aged 18-29 years with Graves' hyperthyroidism. The CDR3 loop is CATSAAGGGDTGELFF. For the CDR3, the DNA is TGTGCCACCAGTGCGGCAGGAGGAGGAGACACCGGGGAGCTGTTTTTT.